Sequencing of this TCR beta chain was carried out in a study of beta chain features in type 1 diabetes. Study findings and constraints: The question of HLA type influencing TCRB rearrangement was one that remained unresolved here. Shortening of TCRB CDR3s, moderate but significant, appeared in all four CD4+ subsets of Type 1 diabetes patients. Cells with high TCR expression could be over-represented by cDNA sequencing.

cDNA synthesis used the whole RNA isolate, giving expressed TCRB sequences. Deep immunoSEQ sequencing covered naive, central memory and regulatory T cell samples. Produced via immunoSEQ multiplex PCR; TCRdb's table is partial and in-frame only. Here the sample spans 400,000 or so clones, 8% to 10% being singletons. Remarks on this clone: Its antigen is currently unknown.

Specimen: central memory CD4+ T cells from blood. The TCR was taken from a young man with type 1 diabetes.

The CDR3 region has the DNA TGTGCCAGCAGCCAGCGGGTACCAGAAGCTTTCTTT. Translated, it gives CASSQRVPEAFF. The chain uses TRBV7-6 and TRBJ1-1; D is unclear. V dropped 5 bases and J dropped 8 bases, with 12 bases sitting between them. Germline V gives CDR1 SGHVS, CDR2 FNYEAQ. The CDR3 is 12 residues long. The full variable domain, rest sourced from reference TRBV7-6 and TRBJ1-1, is GAGVSQSPRYKVTKRGQDVALRCDPISGHVSLYWYRQALGQGPEFLTYFNYEAQQDKSGLPNDRFSAERPEGSISTLTIQRTEQRDSAMYRCASSQRVPEAFFGQGTRLTVV.